This T cell receptor beta chain was sequenced for a study of T cell clonality in common variable immunodeficiency. Regarding the study as a whole: Common variable immunodeficiency TCR beta sequences reportedly had fewer deletions and N-nucleotide insertions.

Data came from immunoSEQ multiplex PCR; TCRdb stores just in-frame clones and leaves some out. This repertoire holds some 45,000 clones, and none appear only once. This clone appeared many times. The antigen is undetermined. Read sequence stops 3 residues before the CDR3 end, and the germline J gene provides the missing end. Germline CDR1 reads MRHNA; CDR2 reads SNTAGT. CDR3 length: 13 residues. This clonotype was obtained from a person between 18 and 70 years old in good health. The rearrangement joins TRBV6-4 to TRBJ2-3; possible D gene TRBD2, 6 bases. The source material was peripheral blood mononuclear cells. The CDR3 is CASSVLPGETQYF. The DNA read from the CDR3 is TGTGCCAGCAGTGTCCTTCCGGGGGAGACG.